Below are 2 T cell receptor beta chains sequenced from a single sample in a study of shared clonotypes between healthy human individuals. Clones were sequenced by immunoSEQ multiplex PCR, and TCRdb holds only the in-frame ones, with some missing. This sample has 2 million to 3 million clones, with 80% to 95% found just once. Specimen: naive CD4+ T cells from PBMCs. Regarding subset: CD45RA+ positively selected. Receptors were obtained from a man aged 18-30 years in good health. Some clones in this sample may be carry-over from other donors' samples.

The V gene is TRBV4-3, the J gene TRBJ2-2, with a weak D call TRBD1 (5 bases). The CDR3 is 15 residues long. The germline V gene has CDR1 LGHNA and CDR2 YSLEER. V shed 3 bases and J shed 5 bases, with 13 bases lying between them. CDR3 coding DNA: TGCGCCAGCAGCCATATGTGGGGCGGAACCGGGGAGCTGTTTTTT. Its protein is CASSHMWGGTGELFF.

The rearrangement joins TRBV4-3 to TRBJ2-2; 9 nucleotides align to TRBD2. Germline lookup yields CDR1 LGHNA and CDR2 YSLEER. The CDR3 length is 19 residues. V dropped 2 bases and J dropped 5; count of bases not matched to a gene: 15. This CDR3 reads CASSQHRSAGLATTGELFF. CDR3 coding DNA: TGCGCCAGCAGCCAACATAGATCGGCCGGACTAGCGACAACCGGGGAGCTGTTTTTT.